This note documents a single T cell receptor (beta chain) sequence. What it recognizes is unknown. Generated by immunoSEQ multiplex PCR, the TCRdb table keeps only in-frame clones and is missing some. The sample has tens of thousands of clones, approximately 76% seen once. The data derive from a study of PD-1 blockade in classical Hodgkin lymphoma. The CDR3 is 15 residues long. From germline, CDR1 is SGHVS and CDR2 FQNEAQ. With 1 base clipped from V and 8 bases from J, the junction kept 8 bases outside the gene matches. Time point indicated: cycle 4 day 1 (C4D1), after 6 weeks of nivolumab. Every one of the patients relapsed after autologous stem cell transplantation (brentuximab vedotin exposure was variable). Points from the study as a whole: A significant rise in TCR diversity was seen by C4D1 for CD4+ cells but not for CD8+ cells. For complete responders, baseline diversity was comparable to that of newly diagnosed patients.

The sample was peripheral blood mononuclear cells (PBMCs), taken before the fourth cycle of nivolumab. The source of this sequence is a human donor with classical Hodgkin lymphoma. V and J are TRBV7-8 and TRBJ2-1, with 7 bases aligning to TRBD2. In DNA, the CDR3 is TGTGCCAGCAGCTTAGATAACGGGAGGAGGGATGAGCAGTTCTTC. Its protein product is CASSLDNGRRDEQFF.